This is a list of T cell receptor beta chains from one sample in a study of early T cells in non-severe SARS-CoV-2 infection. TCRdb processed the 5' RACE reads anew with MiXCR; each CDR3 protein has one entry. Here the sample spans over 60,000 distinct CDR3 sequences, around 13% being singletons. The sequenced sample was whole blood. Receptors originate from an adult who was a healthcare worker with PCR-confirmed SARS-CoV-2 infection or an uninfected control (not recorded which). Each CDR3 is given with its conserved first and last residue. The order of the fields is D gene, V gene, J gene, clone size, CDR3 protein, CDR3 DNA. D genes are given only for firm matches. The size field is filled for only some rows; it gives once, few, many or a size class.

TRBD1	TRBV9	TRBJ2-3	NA	CASSVGQGGDTQYF	TGTGCCAGCAGCGTAGGACAGGGCGGAGATACGCAGTATTTT
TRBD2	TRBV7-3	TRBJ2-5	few	CASSIRGLAGAQETQYF	TGTGCCAGCAGCATTCGCGGACTAGCGGGGGCCCAAGAGACCCAGTACTTC
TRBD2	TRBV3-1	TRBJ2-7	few	CASTPGLGAYEQYF	TGTGCCAGCACCCCGGGACTAGGGGCCTACGAGCAGTACTTC
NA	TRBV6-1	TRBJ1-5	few	CASSDPSTWADQPQHF	TGTGCCAGCAGTGACCCTTCCACCTGGGCGGATCAGCCCCAGCATTTT
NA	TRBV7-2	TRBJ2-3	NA	CASSLRDHRDTQYF	TGTGCCAGCAGCCTTCGGGACCACCGGGATACGCAGTATTTT
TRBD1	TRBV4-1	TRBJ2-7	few	CASSGRTGSSYEQYF	TGCGCCAGCAGCGGACGGACAGGCAGCTCCTACGAGCAGTACTTC
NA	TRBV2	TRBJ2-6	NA	CASRETPSSGANVLTF	TGTGCCAGCAGGGAGACGCCATCCTCTGGGGCCAACGTCCTGACTTTC
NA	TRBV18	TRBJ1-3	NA	CASSSLSRTDSGNTIYF	TGTGCCAGCTCCTCTCTGAGCCGGACAGACTCTGGAAACACCATATATTTT
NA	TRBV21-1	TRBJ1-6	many	CASSKARGQGGTNSPLHF	TGTGCCAGCAGCAAAGCGAGGGGACAGGGAGGTACTAATTCACCCCTCCACTTT
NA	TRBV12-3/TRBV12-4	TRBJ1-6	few	CASGTTNSPLHF	TGTGCCAGCGGAACGACAAATTCACCCCTCCACTTT
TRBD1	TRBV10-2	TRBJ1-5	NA	CASNEQGARQPQHF	TGCGCCAGCAACGAACAGGGGGCGCGGCAGCCCCAGCATTTT
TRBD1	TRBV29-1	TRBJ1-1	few	CSVAPGQVTNTEAFF	TGCAGCGTTGCCCCGGGACAGGTGACCAACACTGAAGCTTTCTTT
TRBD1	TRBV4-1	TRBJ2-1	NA	CASSDGQAPYNEQFF	TGCGCCAGCAGCGATGGACAGGCCCCCTACAATGAGCAGTTCTTC
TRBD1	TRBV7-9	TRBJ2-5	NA	CASSSGQGLETQYF	TGTGCCAGCAGCTCGGGACAGGGGCTGGAGACCCAGTACTTC
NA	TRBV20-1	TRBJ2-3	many	CSADDSPLGTDTQYF	TGCAGTGCCGATGATAGCCCCTTGGGCACAGATACGCAGTATTTT
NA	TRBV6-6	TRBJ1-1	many	CASILRFVIEMNTEAFF	TGTGCCAGCATTTTACGGTTCGTAATAGAAATGAACACTGAAGCTTTCTTT
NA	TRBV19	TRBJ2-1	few	CASSMEGAWDEQFF	TGTGCCAGTAGTATGGAGGGGGCCTGGGATGAGCAGTTCTTC
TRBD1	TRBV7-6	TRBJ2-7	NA	CASSRTGDDEQYF	TGTGCCAGCAGCCGGACAGGGGACGACGAGCAGTACTTC
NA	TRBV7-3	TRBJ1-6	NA	CASSFQGHNSPLHF	TGTGCCAGCAGCTTTCAGGGCCATAATTCACCCCTCCACTTT
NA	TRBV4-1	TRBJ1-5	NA	CASSPVVGQPQHF	TGCGCCAGCAGCCCAGTGGTTGGTCAGCCCCAGCATTTT
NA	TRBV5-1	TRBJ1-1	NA	CASSLAAAMNTEAFF	TGCGCCAGCAGCTTGGCGGCAGCCATGAACACTGAAGCTTTCTTT
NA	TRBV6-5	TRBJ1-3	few	CASSSMGGLPGNTIYF	TGTGCCAGCAGTTCAATGGGAGGACTTCCAGGAAACACCATATATTTT
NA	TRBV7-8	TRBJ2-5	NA	CASSGHFETQYF	TGTGCCAGCAGCGGACATTTCGAGACCCAGTACTTC
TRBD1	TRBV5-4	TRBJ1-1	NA	CASSPGQGALNTEAFF	TGTGCCAGCAGCCCAGGGCAGGGGGCCTTGAACACTGAAGCTTTCTTT
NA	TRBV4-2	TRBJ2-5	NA	CASSQVSSQTQYF	TGTGCCAGCAGCCAAGTCTCCAGCCAGACCCAGTACTTC
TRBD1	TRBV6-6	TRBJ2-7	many	CASSYPGQSSYEQYF	TGTGCCAGCAGTTACCCGGGACAGTCCTCCTACGAGCAGTACTTC
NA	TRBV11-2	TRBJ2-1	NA	CASSRVEEQFF	TGTGCCAGCAGCCGCGTAGAAGAGCAGTTCTTC
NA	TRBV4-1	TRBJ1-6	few	CASSQDKGGDNSPLHF	TGCGCCAGCAGCCAAGATAAAGGAGGAGATAATTCACCCCTCCACTTT
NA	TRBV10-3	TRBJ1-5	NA	CAIRPGPGNQPQHF	TGTGCCATCAGACCGGGGCCGGGGAATCAGCCCCAGCATTTT
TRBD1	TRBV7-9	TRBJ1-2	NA	CASSMSTGDFDGYTF	TGTGCCAGCAGCATGTCGACAGGGGACTTCGATGGCTACACCTTC
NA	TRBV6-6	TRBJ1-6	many	CASSLGLSPLHF	TGTGCCAGCAGTTTGGGGCTTTCACCCCTCCACTTT
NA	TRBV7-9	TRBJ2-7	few	CASSLASGPYEQYF	TGTGCCAGCAGCTTAGCGTCGGGCCCCTACGAGCAGTACTTC
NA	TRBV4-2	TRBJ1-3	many	CASSQDRGSSSGNTIYF	TGTGCCAGCAGCCAAGATCGGGGCAGCAGCTCTGGAAACACCATATATTTT
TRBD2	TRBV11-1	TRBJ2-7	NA	CASSLGLAGIDYEQYF	TGTGCCAGCAGCTTGGGACTAGCGGGGATCGACTACGAGCAGTACTTC
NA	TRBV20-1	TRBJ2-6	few	CSAIPSGANVLTF	TGCAGTGCTATACCATCTGGGGCCAACGTCCTGACTTTC
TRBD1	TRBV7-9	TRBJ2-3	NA	CASSLGDSHTDTQYF	TGTGCCAGCAGCTTAGGGGACAGCCACACAGATACGCAGTATTTT
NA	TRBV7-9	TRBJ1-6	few	CASSSPGTEAPLHF	TGTGCCAGCAGCTCGCCCGGGACGGAGGCGCCCCTCCACTTT
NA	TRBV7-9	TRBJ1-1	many	CASSLKALGAFF	TGTGCCAGCAGCTTAAAGGCGTTGGGAGCTTTCTTT
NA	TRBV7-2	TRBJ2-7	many	CASSLDGSYEQYF	TGTGCCAGCAGCTTAGATGGGTCCTACGAGCAGTACTTC
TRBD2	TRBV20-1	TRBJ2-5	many	CSASRSGLQETQYF	TGCAGTGCTAGTCGCTCGGGACTACAAGAGACCCAGTACTTC
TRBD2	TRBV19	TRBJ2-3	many	CASRLTTSSGSTDTQYF	TGTGCCAGTAGGCTCACAACCTCTAGCGGGAGCACAGATACGCAGTATTTT
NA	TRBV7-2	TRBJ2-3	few	CASSLDGGATDTQYF	TGTGCCAGCAGCTTAGATGGCGGGGCAACAGATACGCAGTATTTT
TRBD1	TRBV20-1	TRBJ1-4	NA	CSAIDRQGAEKLFF	TGCAGTGCTATAGATCGACAGGGCGCTGAAAAACTGTTTTTT
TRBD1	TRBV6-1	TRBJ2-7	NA	CASNLRDSHYEQYF	TGTGCCAGCAATCTACGGGACAGCCACTACGAGCAGTACTTC